The next 21 T cell receptor beta chains were all read from a single sample in a study of T cell repertoires in cytomegalovirus infection. A single record per CDR3 protein comes from TCRdb applying MiXCR to the reads. The sample has hundreds of thousands of distinct CDR3 sequences; less than 40% are singletons. The sequencing sample was made of PBMCs. All receptors derive from a human donor in good health (CMV status not recorded). Some clones in this sample may be carry-over from other donors' samples.

This rearrangement joins TRBV5-1 to TRBJ1-4; the match to TRBD1 covers 8 bases. The CDR3 loop spans 13 amino acids. CDR1 is SGHRS and CDR2 is YFSETQ in the germline V gene. J gave up 5 bases and V 5 bases, and 2 bases lay outside the gene matches. The CDR3 loop reads CASRGQENEKLFF. The CDR3 DNA is TGCGCCAGCAGGGGACAGGAAAATGAAAAACTGTTTTTT.

In its sample, this clonotype was seen once. V gene TRBV5-6 combines with J gene TRBJ1-1; possibly TRBD1 for D (5 bases). The ends were cut back, 3 bases at V and 0 bases at J, with 15 bases in the middle. The CDR3 has 16 amino acids. Germline CDR1 is SGHDT and CDR2 is YYEEEE. DNA for the CDR3: TGTGCCAGCAGCTCAATGATGATGACAGTGAACACTGAAGCTTTCTTT. It yields the protein CASSSMMMTVNTEAFF.

This clonotype turned up a few times. This chain uses TRBV6-1 with TRBJ1-1; no clear D. This CDR3 has 13 residues. The germline CDR1 and CDR2 sequences are MNHNS and SASEGT. Trimming stripped 2 bases from V and 3 bases from J, with 7 bases between. CDR3 region: CASSENRYTEAFF. The CDR3 DNA is TGTGCCAGCAGTGAAAACAGATACACTGAAGCTTTCTTT.

The genes are TRBV18 and TRBJ1-2; no clear D. This CDR3 spans 12 amino acids. The germline CDR1 and CDR2 sequences are KGHSH and LQKENI. Trimming shortened V by 2 bases and J by 8 bases, and 9 bases separated the two germline ends. The CDR3 spells CASSPDTEGYTF. The CDR3 DNA reads as TGTGCCAGCTCACCAGACACGGAGGGCTACACCTTC.

The table lists this clonotype with a few counts. The chain couples TRBV20-1 to TRBJ1-5; D might be TRBD1 (5 bases). V lost 6 bases and J 6 bases, leaving 15 bases between the germline ends. Germline CDR1 DFQATT, CDR2 SNEGSKA (reference sequence). This CDR3 has 13 amino acids. The CDR3 region has the DNA TGCAGTGCCAGAACCGGGGGGACTCAGCCCCAGCATTTT. Protein sequence: CSARTGGTQPQHF.

This chain connects TRBV12-3 or TRBV12-4 to TRBJ2-3; D not certain. V was cut by 3 bases and J by 1 base, with 11 bases left in between. This CDR3 has 15 residues. In DNA form, the CDR3 reads TGTGCCAGCAGTTTTCCTGGGATCGGCACAGATACGCAGTATTTT. Translation: CASSFPGIGTDTQYF.

Only one count was recorded for this clonotype. J is TRBJ2-6 and V is TRBV6-5, with D tentatively TRBD2 (6 bases). V dropped 2 bases and J dropped 16 bases, with 18 bases sitting between them. From germline, CDR1 is MNHEY and CDR2 SVGAGI. The length of the CDR3 is 14 residues. This chain's CDR3 is CASSYGTPDSVLTF. CDR3 coding DNA: TGTGCCAGCAGTTACGGGACTCCCGACTCGGTACTGACTTTC.

V gene TRBV11-2 combines with J gene TRBJ1-1; a weak D match, TRBD1 (5 bases). The CDR3 is made up of 19 amino acids. Per germline, CDR1 SGHAT and CDR2 FQNNGV. V was pared by 4 bases and J by 0 bases, with 24 bases between. Written as DNA, the CDR3 is TGTGCCAGCAGCTCCGACCCCTCCTCAGGGTACCCCGTGAACACTGAAGCTTTCTTT. This gives the protein CASSSDPSSGYPVNTEAFF. Looking up the rest from reference TRBV11-2 and TRBJ1-1 gives the full variable domain: EAGVAQSPRYKIIEKRQSVAFWCNPISGHATLYWYQQILGQGPKLLIQFQNNGVVDDSQLPKDRFSAERLKGVDSTLKIQPAKLEDSAVYLCASSSDPSSGYPVNTEAFFGQGTRLTVV.

This clonotype showed up just a few times. V is TRBV19 and J is TRBJ1-5; no clear D. This CDR3 is 12 amino acids long. V was pared by 9 bases and J by 9 bases, with 15 bases between. Germline loops: CDR1 LNHDA, CDR2 SQIVND (reference sequence). The DNA of the CDR3 is TGTGCCAGCCGTGAGGCCCCAGGGCCCCAGCATTTT. Encoded protein: CASREAPGPQHF. Looking up the rest from reference TRBV19 and TRBJ1-5 gives the full variable domain: DGGITQSPKYLFRKEGQNVTLSCEQNLNHDAMYWYRQDPGQGLRLIYYSQIVNDFQKGDIAEGYSVSREKKESFPLTVTSAQKNPTAFYLCASREAPGPQHFGDGTRLSIL.

This CDR3 is CAISDKPNYGYTF. CDR3 coding DNA: TGTGCCATCAGTGACAAACCAAACTATGGCTACACCTTC. The chain joins TRBV10-3 to TRBJ1-2; no firm D call. This CDR3 has 13 amino acids. Germline values: CDR1 ENHRY, CDR2 SYGVKD. Trimming stripped 3 bases from V and 2 bases from J, with 7 bases between.

In its sample, this clonotype was seen a few times. V is TRBV19 and J is TRBJ1-6; the D gene is possibly TRBD1 (5 bases). The CDR3 runs to 14 residues. V was cut by 5 bases and J by 7 bases, with 12 bases left in between. Germline lookup yields CDR1 LNHDA and CDR2 SQIVND (reference sequence). The CDR3 here is CASSGTARNSPLHF. The DNA of the CDR3 is TGTGCCAGTAGTGGGACCGCCAGGAATTCACCCCTCCACTTT.

V is TRBV15 and J is TRBJ1-5; a weak D match, TRBD1 (5 bases). V was shortened by 6 bases and J by 7 bases, with 13 bases between the two germline ends. CDR1 is LNHNV, CDR2 YYDKDF, per germline (reference sequence). CDR3 length equals 13 residues. CDR3 DNA sequence: TGTGCCACCAGTTTAGGGGCCCAACAGCCCCAGCATTTT. This codes for CATSLGAQQPQHF. Together with reference TRBV15 and TRBJ1-5, the CDR3 gives the full variable domain: DAMVIQNPRYQVTQFGKPVTLSCSQTLNHNVMYWYQQKSSQAPKLLFHYYDKDFNNEADTPDNFQSRRPNTSFCFLDIRSPGLGDTAMYLCATSLGAQQPQHFGDGTRLSIL.

This clonotype showed up just a few times. This chain links TRBV12-3 or TRBV12-4 with TRBJ2-2; D possibly uses TRBD1 or TRBD2 (5 bases each). V was pared by 5 bases and J by 3 bases, with 19 bases between. This CDR3 comprises 17 residues. The DNA of the CDR3 is TGTGCCAGCAGTGGGGGAGTAGGTTGGGTCGACACCGGGGAGCTGTTTTTT. Translation gives CASSGGVGWVDTGELFF.

This clonotype was observed a few times. The CDR3: CASKFRDSKNIQYF. DNA of the CDR3: TGTGCCAGTAAATTCCGGGACAGCAAAAACATTCAGTACTTC. The rearrangement uses TRBV19 and TRBJ2-4; 7 bases are a match to TRBD1. From germline, CDR1 is LNHDA and CDR2 SQIVND (reference sequence). Germline trimming cut 7 bases from V and 3 bases from J; bases unmatched to any gene: 6. This CDR3 has 14 amino acids. Supplemented by reference TRBV19 and TRBJ2-4, the full variable domain reads DGGITQSPKYLFRKEGQNVTLSCEQNLNHDAMYWYRQDPGQGLRLIYYSQIVNDFQKGDIAEGYSVSREKKESFPLTVTSAQKNPTAFYLCASKFRDSKNIQYFGAGTRLSVL.

Concerning this clonotype itself: One end of the junction fails to match germline, which may point to a read error. The chain joins TRBV5-1 to TRBJ2-7; D might be TRBD1 (6 bases). The CDR3 extends over 13 amino acids. Germline CDR1 and CDR2: SGHRS and YFSETQ. CDR3 region: CTSSLGQGFEQYF. The CDR3, as DNA: TGCACCAGCAGCTTGGGGCAGGGGTTCGAGCAGTACTTC.

A single count supports this clonotype. The chain links TRBV10-2 to TRBJ2-7; a weak D match, TRBD1 (6 bases). V shed 2 bases and J shed 5 bases, with 13 bases lying between them. CDR3 length: 14 amino acids. Germline loops: CDR1 WSHSY, CDR2 SAAADI. Here the CDR3 reads CASSERGIGDEQYF. The CDR3, as DNA: TGCGCCAGCAGTGAGAGGGGGATTGGAGACGAGCAGTACTTC.

The J gene is TRBJ1-5, the V gene TRBV7-8; D might be TRBD1 (6 bases). Germline V CDR1 and CDR2: SGHVS, FQNEAQ. The CDR3 extends over 16 amino acids. The V end was cut by 5 bases, the J end by 8 bases, with 22 bases between. The CDR3 nucleotides read TGTGCCAGCAGCCCCCGTCGGGGGCTGGAGACCGAGCCCCAGCATTTT. This encodes CASSPRRGLETEPQHF.

This clonotype has just a few counts. The rearrangement joins TRBV12-3 or TRBV12-4 to TRBJ1-4, with D tentatively TRBD1 (5 bases). This CDR3 has 16 amino acids. V lost 6 bases to trimming and J lost 7 bases, with 21 bases between them. CDR3 bases: TGTGCCAGCAGCCGGAAAATCAGGGTTCCGGGTGAAAAACTGTTTTTT. As protein: CASSRKIRVPGEKLFF.

In this sample, this clonotype turned up many times. The CDR3 spells CASSSTGGGAYNEQFF. The CDR3 DNA follows: TGTGCCAGCAGCTCCACTGGGGGGGGGGCCTACAATGAGCAGTTCTTC. The rearrangement links TRBV7-6 to TRBJ2-1, with 7 nucleotides matching TRBD2. Germline CDR1 and CDR2: SGHVS and FNYEAQ. V gave up 4 bases and J gave up 2 bases; unmatched junction bases: 8. The CDR3 is 16 residues long.

The genes are TRBV15 and TRBJ2-1, with D unresolved. Germline V gene data show CDR1 as LNHNV and CDR2 as YYDKDF (reference sequence). V was clipped by 1 base and J by 3 bases, with 1 base between them. The length of the CDR3 is 12 residues. CDR3 residues: CATSRVYNEQFF. DNA of the CDR3: TGTGCCACCAGCAGAGTCTACAATGAGCAGTTCTTC. The full variable domain, with the rest looked up from reference TRBV15 and TRBJ2-1, is DAMVIQNPRYQVTQFGKPVTLSCSQTLNHNVMYWYQQKSSQAPKLLFHYYDKDFNNEADTPDNFQSRRPNTSFCFLDIRSPGLGDTAMYLCATSRVYNEQFFGPGTRLTVL.

This chain connects TRBV4-2 to TRBJ1-4; unclear D gene. V gave up 0 bases and J gave up 13 bases, with 15 bases separating them. The CDR3 has 14 amino acids. Germline V gives CDR1 LGHNA, CDR2 YNFKEQ. This CDR3 reads CASSQEISAEGLFF. The CDR3, as DNA: TGTGCCAGCAGCCAAGAGATATCCGCCGAGGGACTGTTTTTT.